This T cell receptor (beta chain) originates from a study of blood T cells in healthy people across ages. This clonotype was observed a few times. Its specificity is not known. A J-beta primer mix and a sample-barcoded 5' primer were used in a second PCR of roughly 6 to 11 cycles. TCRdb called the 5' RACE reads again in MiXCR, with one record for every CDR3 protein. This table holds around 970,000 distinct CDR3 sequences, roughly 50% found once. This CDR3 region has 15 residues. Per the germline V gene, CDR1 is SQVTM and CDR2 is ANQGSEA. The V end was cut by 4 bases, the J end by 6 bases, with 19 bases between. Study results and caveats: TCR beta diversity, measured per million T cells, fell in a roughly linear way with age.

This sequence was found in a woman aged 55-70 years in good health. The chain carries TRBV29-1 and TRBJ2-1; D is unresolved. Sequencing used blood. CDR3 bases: TGCAGCGTTGCGGCTAGGATTTCCCCCCGCAATGAGCAGTTCTTC. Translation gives CSVAARISPRNEQFF.